The 28 T cell receptor beta chains below were found in one sample sequenced in a study of shared clonotypes between healthy human individuals. Profiled with immunoSEQ multiplex PCR; TCRdb holds only in-frame clones, not every one. The sample has 2 million to 2.5 million clones, 92% seen once; the top ten hold around 0.38%. Sequencing was carried out using naive CD4+ T cells from PBMCs. Subset denoted: CD45RA+ positively selected. The receptors were gathered from a man aged 18 to 30 in good health. Some clones in this sample may be carry-over from other donors' samples.

This clone was seen just once. The rearrangement uses TRBV7-2 and TRBJ2-1, with 7 bases lining up with TRBD2. Germline values: CDR1 SGHTA, CDR2 FQGNSA. After removal of 1 base from V and 6 bases from J, the junction contained 6 bases not matched to a gene. This CDR3 is 15 amino acids long. The CDR3, as DNA: TGTGCCAGCAGCTTAGGGAGCGGGATAATCAATGAGCAGTTCTTC. This encodes CASSLGSGIINEQFF. The full variable domain, its missing parts supplied by reference TRBV7-2 and TRBJ2-1, is GAGVSQSPSNKVTEKGKDVELRCDPISGHTALYWYRQSLGQGLEFLIYFQGNSAPDKSGLPSDRFSAERTGGSVSTLTIQRTQQEDSAVYLCASSLGSGIINEQFFGPGTRLTVL.

The chain carries TRBV11-1 and TRBJ1-1, with no clear D. V shed 7 bases and J shed 2 bases, with 11 bases lying between them. The CDR3 totals 13 residues. Germline V gene sequence: CDR1 SGHAT, CDR2 FQDESV (reference sequence). The CDR3 reads CASTQQPNTEAFF. In DNA, the CDR3 is TGTGCCAGCACACAACAACCAAACACTGAAGCTTTCTTT.

With regard to this clone: The same CDR3 is also encoded by other DNA sequences in this sample. The rearrangement uses TRBV5-1 and TRBJ2-1, with 13 bases lining up with TRBD2. Germline loops: CDR1 SGHRS, CDR2 YFSETQ. The CDR3 length is 17 residues. Trimming removed 4 bases from V and 0 bases from J; junction bases left unmatched: 4. Written as DNA, the CDR3 is TGCGCCAGCAGCCCTAGGACTAGCGGGAGCTCCTACAATGAGCAGTTCTTC. It specifies CASSPRTSGSSYNEQFF. Looking up the rest from reference TRBV5-1 and TRBJ2-1 gives the full variable domain: KAGVTQTPRYLIKTRGQQVTLSCSPISGHRSVSWYQQTPGQGLQFLFEYFSETQRNKGNFPGRFSGRQFSNSRSEMNVSTLELGDSALYLCASSPRTSGSSYNEQFFGPGTRLTVL.

V usage is TRBV7-3 and J usage is TRBJ2-7; D possibly corresponds to TRBD1 (5 bases). The germline V gene encodes CDR1 SGHTA and CDR2 FQGTGA. The V end lost 2 bases, the J end lost 6 bases, and 14 bases lay between the germline ends. This CDR3 has 14 amino acids. CDR3 in DNA: TGTGCCAGCAGCTTATTCCCAGGGTGGAGCGAGCAGTACTTC. Amino acids: CASSLFPGWSEQYF. Based on the CDR3 plus reference TRBV7-3 and TRBJ2-7, the full variable domain is GAGVSQTPSNKVTEKGKYVELRCDPISGHTALYWYRQSLGQGPEFLIYFQGTGAADDSGLPNDRFFAVRPEGSVSTLKIQRTERGDSAVYLCASSLFPGWSEQYFGPGTRLTVT.

Concerning this clone itself: The same CDR3 arises from other DNA sequences in this sample as well. The chain combines TRBV28 with TRBJ1-2, with D possibly being TRBD1 (5 bases). The CDR3 has 12 amino acids. The ends were cut back, 5 bases at V and 5 bases at J, with 9 bases in the middle. The germline CDR1 and CDR2 sequences are MDHEN and SYDVKM. The CDR3 loop is CASSLRGYGYTF. The CDR3 DNA is TGTGCCAGCAGTCTTAGGGGTTATGGCTACACCTTC.

The chain is built from TRBV9 and TRBJ1-4; the match to TRBD1 covers 7 bases. V lost 2 bases to trimming and J lost 0 bases; unmatched junction nucleotides: 13. From germline, CDR1 is SGDLS and CDR2 YYNGEE. This CDR3 is built from 19 residues. The CDR3 region has the DNA TGTGCCAGCAGCGTCCAACAGGGGCCAGCTTTTGCAACTAATGAAAAACTGTTTTTT. This gives the protein CASSVQQGPAFATNEKLFF.

Turning to this clone: In the same sample, other DNA sequences code for this CDR3. The chain joins TRBV4-3 to TRBJ2-7; TRBD1 matches at 8 bases. Per the germline V gene, CDR1 is LGHNA and CDR2 is YSLEER. V lost 3 bases and J lost 2; bases outside the gene matches: 6. The CDR3 totals 15 residues. CDR3 protein: CASSQTGTGPYEQYF. CDR3 DNA sequence: TGCGCCAGCAGCCAGACCGGGACAGGCCCCTACGAGCAGTACTTC.

This sequence joins TRBV5-1 and TRBJ1-1; D gene unclear. The germline V gene encodes CDR1 SGHRS and CDR2 YFSETQ. The CDR3 runs 17 residues. Trimming shortened V by 4 bases and J by 4 bases, and 23 bases separated the two germline ends. The CDR3 here is CASSEIQIGRTGTEAFF. The CDR3 coding sequence is TGCGCCAGCAGCGAAATTCAGATAGGGAGGACGGGCACTGAAGCTTTCTTT.

The chain combines TRBV27 with TRBJ1-2; D is unresolved. Between the trimmed V and J ends, which lost 8 bases and 0 bases, there was a span of 13 bases. The CDR3 totals 14 residues. Germline CDR1 and CDR2: MNHEY and SMNVEV (reference sequence). Written as DNA, the CDR3 is TGTGCCAGCGGGCTCCTGGGTACTAACTATGGCTACACCTTC. It encodes CASGLLGTNYGYTF.

The rearrangement uses TRBV6-4 and TRBJ1-2; TRBD1 matches at 7 bases. This CDR3 comprises 13 residues. The V segment lost 6 bases and the J segment 3 bases; nucleotides outside the gene matches: 4. Germline CDR1 is MRHNA and CDR2 is SNTAGT. Here the CDR3 reads CASSAGQDYGYTF. CDR3 DNA sequence: TGTGCCAGCAGCGCTGGACAGGACTATGGCTACACCTTC.

This clone was detected only once. J is TRBJ2-5 and V is TRBV28, with 7 nucleotides matching TRBD1. Germline-derived CDR1 and CDR2 are MDHEN and SYDVKM. Trimming took 2 bases from V and 5 from J; bases not matched to a gene: 5. This CDR3 region has 14 residues. DNA of the CDR3: TGTGCCAGCAGTTTAGCGACAGGGAAGGAGACCCAGTACTTC. It codes for CASSLATGKETQYF.

On this clone itself: In the same sample, other DNA sequences code for this CDR3. CDR3 coding DNA: TGTGCCAGCAGAAGCAATCAGCCCCAGCATTTT. Translating it yields CASRSNQPQHF. This rearrangement joins TRBV28 to TRBJ1-5; the D is unclear. This CDR3 is 11 amino acids long. The V gene's germline CDR1 is MDHEN and CDR2 SYDVKM. Trimming took off 6 bases at V and 1 base at J, with 1 base between the two ends.

The chain carries TRBV29-1 and TRBJ1-1; TRBD1 aligns across 7 bases. The germline CDR1 and CDR2 sequences are SQVTM and ANQGSEA. The CDR3 consists of 12 residues. Trimming at V came to 6 bases and at J to 4 bases, leaving 5 bases not matched to a gene. The CDR3 region has the DNA TGCAGCGTACAGGGGACGGGCACTGAAGCTTTCTTT. Protein product: CSVQGTGTEAFF. The full variable domain, with the rest looked up from reference TRBV29-1 and TRBJ1-1, is SAVISQKPSRDICQRGTSLTIQCQVDSQVTMMFWYRQQPGQSLTLIATANQGSEATYESGFVIDKFPISRPNLTFSTLTVSNMSPEDSSIYLCSVQGTGTEAFFGQGTRLTVV.

The chain carries TRBV7-2 and TRBJ2-7; no clear D. CDR1 and CDR2 from the germline V gene are SGHTA and FQGNSA. V gave up 1 base and J gave up 2 bases, with 12 bases separating them. This CDR3 has 15 residues. The CDR3 DNA sequence: TGTGCCAGCAGCTTAGTTCCCAGGATTGCCTACGAGCAGTACTTC. This codes for CASSLVPRIAYEQYF.

The chain combines TRBV9 with TRBJ2-2; 7 bases map to TRBD1. Germline CDR1 reads SGDLS; CDR2 reads YYNGEE. V gave up 5 bases and J gave up 4 bases; unmatched junction bases: 11. The CDR3 extends over 16 amino acids. The CDR3 DNA follows: TGTGCCAGCAGGATAGGGGGCGCCGGGGCCACCGGGGAGCTGTTTTTT. It specifies CASRIGGAGATGELFF.

V is TRBV20-1 and J is TRBJ2-1; D remains ambiguous. CDR1 is DFQATT, CDR2 SNEGSKA, per germline (reference sequence). The CDR3 spans 10 residues. V was shortened by 6 bases and J by 8 bases, with 8 bases between the two germline ends. CDR3 loop: CSAAHYEQFF. CDR3 DNA sequence: TGCAGTGCGGCCCACTATGAGCAGTTCTTC.

The chain joins TRBV4-1 to TRBJ2-4, with TRBD2 identical over 7 bases. Germline CDR1 MGHRA, CDR2 YSYEKL. The CDR3 sequence is 18 residues long. V lost 4 bases to trimming and J lost 1 base; unmatched junction nucleotides: 13. As DNA, the CDR3 is TGCGCCAGCAGCCCGGGACTAATTTTCTCGGTGGCCAAAAACATTCAGTACTTC. It translates to CASSPGLIFSVAKNIQYF.

This chain uses TRBV6-1 with TRBJ1-2, with 8 bases matching TRBD1. The germline gives CDR1 MNHNS, CDR2 SASEGT. The CDR3 length is 14 residues. V was clipped by 6 bases and J by 8 bases; unmatched bases: 11. The DNA for the CDR3 is TGTGCCAGCAGGGGGGACAGGTCTTCTACGGGCTACACCTTC. It is translated as CASRGDRSSTGYTF.

CDR3 sequence: CASTQGPGGAGELFF. CDR3 sequence (DNA): TGCGCCAGCACCCAGGGACCGGGAGGGGCCGGGGAGCTGTTTTTT. V and J are TRBV5-1 and TRBJ2-2, with TRBD2 matching 8 bases. The trim removed 6 bases at V and 6 bases at J, leaving 10 bases unmatched. The CDR3 length is 15 residues. Germline lookup yields CDR1 SGHRS and CDR2 YFSETQ.

The chain employs TRBV7-6 and TRBJ2-1; D is possibly TRBD2 (6 bases). Germline assignment: CDR1 SGHVS and CDR2 FNYEAQ. This CDR3 is built from 16 residues. V dropped 5 bases and J dropped 2 bases, with 16 bases sitting between them. CDR3 coding DNA: TGTGCCAGCAGCCGATCCGGGACTCAGACCTACAATGAGCAGTTCTTC. Protein: CASSRSGTQTYNEQFF.

This chain joins TRBV6-5 and TRBJ1-5; no clear D gene. V gave up 5 bases and J gave up 2 bases, with 10 bases separating them. CDR1 and CDR2 from the germline V gene are MNHEY and SVGAGI. CDR3 length equals 14 residues. The CDR3: CASSVGWGNQPQHF. CDR3 nucleotide sequence: TGTGCCAGCAGTGTGGGGTGGGGCAATCAGCCCCAGCATTTT.

The genes are TRBV7-9 and TRBJ2-7; the D gene is possibly TRBD1 (6 bases). The V and J ends lost 5 bases and 3 bases respectively, with 20 bases between them. Germline V lookup: CDR1 SEHNR, CDR2 FQNEAQ (reference sequence). This CDR3 comprises 16 residues. The chain's CDR3 is CASSQRDTAGGYEQYF. The CDR3 DNA reads as TGTGCCAGCAGCCAACGGGACACGGCGGGTGGCTACGAGCAGTACTTC. The whole variable domain, remainder taken from reference TRBV7-9 and TRBJ2-7, is DTGVSQNPRHKITKRGQNVTFRCDPISEHNRLYWYRQTLGQGPEFLTYFQNEAQLEKSRLLSDRFSAERPKGSFSTLEIQRTEQGDSAMYLCASSQRDTAGGYEQYFGPGTRLTVT.

With respect to this clone: Different DNA sequences within this sample yield the same CDR3. This chain joins TRBV28 and TRBJ2-5; D remains unclear. Germline V CDR1 and CDR2: MDHEN, SYDVKM. The CDR3 consists of 13 residues. V gave up 2 bases and J gave up 5 bases, with 9 bases separating them. In nucleotides, the CDR3 is TGTGCCAGCAGTTTAGGTAGTTGGGAGACCCAGTACTTC. Translating it yields CASSLGSWETQYF.

The chain combines TRBV28 with TRBJ1-2; D possibly corresponds to TRBD1 (6 bases). Germline-derived CDR1 and CDR2 are MDHEN and SYDVKM. V was trimmed by 7 bases and J by 0 bases, leaving 27 bases between them. The CDR3 is made up of 19 amino acids. The CDR3 DNA reads TGTGCCAGCACTCCGGGGGCTGGGACCAAGATTTATCCTAACTATGGCTACACCTTC. It is translated as CASTPGAGTKIYPNYGYTF.

The genes are TRBV7-9 and TRBJ1-5; D gene uncertain. V dropped 4 bases and J dropped 3 bases, with 7 bases sitting between them. Germline CDR1 and CDR2: SEHNR and FQNEAQ (reference sequence). The CDR3 covers 13 residues. The DNA for the CDR3 is TGTGCCAGCAGCTCAGCTTTCAATCAGCCCCAGCATTTT. It codes for CASSSAFNQPQHF.

This chain uses TRBV4-3 with TRBJ1-4; no clear D gene. V gave up 0 bases and J gave up 11 bases, with 10 bases separating them. The length of the CDR3 is 13 residues. CDR1 is LGHNA, CDR2 YSLEER, per germline. The DNA of the CDR3 is TGCGCCAGCAGCCAAGATATGGGAGGGAAACTGTTTTTT. Protein sequence: CASSQDMGGKLFF.

The chain recombines TRBV7-2 with TRBJ1-2; 8 nucleotides line up with TRBD1. V dropped 3 bases and J dropped 1; count of bases not matched to a gene: 10. The CDR3 runs to 17 residues. Germline CDR1 reads SGHTA; CDR2 reads FQGNSA. This CDR3 reads CASSFPSGTGLNYGYTF. CDR3 DNA: TGTGCCAGCAGCTTTCCGTCCGGGACAGGACTTAACTATGGCTACACCTTC.

V and J are TRBV2 and TRBJ2-7, with TRBD1 matching 7 bases. This CDR3 region has 14 residues. Germline values: CDR1 SNHLY, CDR2 FYNNEI. J lost 3 bases, V lost 6 bases, and 8 bases had no gene match. The CDR3 protein is CASSQDRNYYEQYF. As DNA, the CDR3 is TGTGCCAGCAGCCAGGACAGGAACTACTACGAGCAGTACTTC. The full variable domain, rest sourced from reference TRBV2 and TRBJ2-7, is EPEVTQTPSHQVTQMGQEVILRCVPISNHLYFYWYRQILGQKVEFLVSFYNNEISEKSEIFDDQFSVERPDGSNFTLKIRSTKLEDSAMYFCASSQDRNYYEQYFGPGTRLTVT.